This TCR beta chain was obtained from a study of early stage breast cancer tumors. The assay was immunoSEQ multiplex PCR, and TCRdb's table has in-frame clones only and misses some. The sample includes over 40,000 clones, about three quarters seen only once; the top ten take about 3.4%. Study-wide results and limits: Tumor and normal breast were distinguished via blood comparison in about 90% of the 16 patients.

As to this clone: What it binds is not known.

This clonotype originated in a person between 35 and 49 years old with breast cancer. The source material was blood.

The CDR3 reads CASSLLADYEQYF. CDR3 coding DNA: TGTGCCAGCAGCTTACTAGCGGATTACGAGCAGTACTTC. The V gene is TRBV27, the J gene TRBJ2-7; 8 bases are shared with TRBD2. There are 13 residues in the CDR3. Trimming cost V 6 bases and J 4 bases; bases outside gene matches: 5. Germline lookup yields CDR1 MNHEY and CDR2 SMNVEV (reference sequence).